One and the same sample provided the 8 T cell receptor beta chains below, sequenced in a study of shared clonotypes between healthy human individuals. Profiled with immunoSEQ multiplex PCR; TCRdb holds only in-frame clones, not every one. The table shows about a million clones, with around three quarters occurring only once. Sequenced input: memory CD4+ T cells from PBMCs. As for subset: CD45RA-negative fraction. The source is a man between 18 and 35 years old in good health. Some clones in this sample may be carry-over from other donors' samples.

The V and J genes are TRBV7-9 and TRBJ2-3; D might be TRBD2 (5 bases). This CDR3 comprises 14 residues. The germline V gene encodes CDR1 SEHNR and CDR2 FQNEAQ (reference sequence). V was trimmed by 5 bases and J by 2 bases, leaving 11 bases between them. CDR3 sequence: CASSRGLPTDTQYF. CDR3 bases: TGTGCCAGCAGCCGAGGACTTCCCACAGATACGCAGTATTTT.

There are a few counts of this clone. The rearrangement joins TRBV27 to TRBJ1-4; possibly TRBD1 for D (6 bases). The V end was cut by 3 bases, the J end by 8 bases, with 16 bases between. Per the germline V gene, CDR1 is MNHEY and CDR2 is SMNVEV (reference sequence). The CDR3 length is 15 residues. The CDR3 spells CASSFLGGAEEKLFF. CDR3 bases: TGTGCCAGCAGTTTCCTTGGGGGCGCGGAAGAAAAACTGTTTTTT.

The count of this clone is one. This chain uses TRBV6-5 with TRBJ1-1, with 7 bases lining up with TRBD1. The junction had 8 bases not matched to a gene; V was cut back by 0 bases and J by 4 bases. This CDR3 has 16 residues. The germline gives CDR1 MNHEY, CDR2 SVGAGI. The chain's CDR3 is CASSYSPTGRSTEAFF. CDR3 nucleotide sequence: TGTGCCAGCAGTTACTCTCCGACAGGGAGAAGCACTGAAGCTTTCTTT.

About this clone: A much larger clone differs from this one at a single base, so this may be a read error. This chain connects TRBV30 to TRBJ2-7; TRBD2 matches at 8 bases. This CDR3 has 14 amino acids. Germline CDR1 and CDR2: GTSNPN and SVGIG (reference sequence). The CDR3 coding sequence is TGTGCCTGGAGGGAGCGGGAGTGGCGATACGGGCAGTACTTC. It is translated as CAWREREWRYGQYF.

The V gene is TRBV7-2, the J gene TRBJ2-1; D unresolved. The CDR3 is made up of 15 amino acids. Germline V lookup: CDR1 SGHTA, CDR2 FQGNSA. Trimming stripped 6 bases from V and 1 base from J, with 13 bases between. The CDR3 here is CASRLPGLSYNEQFF. CDR3 in DNA: TGTGCCAGCAGATTACCGGGTCTATCCTACAATGAGCAGTTCTTC.

The chain joins TRBV6-1 to TRBJ1-1; D uncertain. The CDR3 runs 14 residues. Germline V gene data show CDR1 as MNHNS and CDR2 as SASEGT. Trimming removed 1 base at V and 1 base at J, with 7 bases between. The CDR3 DNA is TGTGCCAGCAGTGAAGGATTGAGGAACACTGAAGCTTTCTTT. It specifies CASSEGLRNTEAFF.

The table lists this clone with a few counts. The gene calls are TRBV5-6 and TRBJ2-1, with D possibly TRBD2 on 6 matching bases. Germline lookup yields CDR1 SGHDT and CDR2 YYEEEE. The CDR3 runs 13 residues. Trimming shortened V by 2 bases and J by 10 bases, and 13 bases separated the two germline ends. CDR3 nucleotides: TGTGCCAGCAGCTTCCGGAGGGCGGGAGAGCAGTTCTTC. It codes for CASSFRRAGEQFF.

About this clone itself: A read error is the likely source, as a far larger clone sits one nucleotide away. Other DNA sequences of this sample code for an identical CDR3. CDR3 protein: CASSLGAGTSSYEQYF. The CDR3 nucleotides are TGTGCCAGTAGCTTAGGGGCCGGGACTAGCAGCTACGAGCAGTACTTC. V is TRBV7-2 and J is TRBJ2-7; the match to TRBD2 covers 9 bases. In germline, CDR1 is SGHTA, CDR2 FQGNSA. This CDR3 region has 16 residues.